Below, 30 T cell receptor beta chains from the same sample are listed, as sequenced in a study of T cell responses to AZD1222 COVID-19 vaccine. Method: immunoSEQ multiplex PCR; TCRdb's copy keeps in-frame clones and lacks some. Among approximately 100,000 clones listed, approximately 87% were seen once. Sequencing used peripheral blood, obtained on day 0 of AZD1222 vaccination. These receptors originate from an adult in good health.

The CDR3: CASSFPGQPNSPLHF. The CDR3 nucleotides are TGTGCCAGCAGCTTTCCGGGACAGCCAAATTCACCCCTCCACTTT. The V and J genes are TRBV2 and TRBJ1-6; 7 bases are a match to TRBD1. V was pared by 6 bases and J by 7 bases, with 9 bases of the junction left unmatched. This CDR3 is built from 15 residues. The germline V gene has CDR1 SNHLY and CDR2 FYNNEI.

This clone has just one count. The V gene is TRBV25-1, the J gene TRBJ2-1, with D tentatively TRBD2 (6 bases). Looked up from germline, CDR1 is MGHDK and CDR2 is SYGVNS. Trimming took 7 bases from V and 10 from J, leaving 17 bases between them. The CDR3 extends over 13 amino acids. The CDR3, as DNA: TGTGCCAGCACCGAACTAGGGCGGGACGAGCAGTTCTTC. It yields the protein CASTELGRDEQFF.

J is TRBJ2-1 and V is TRBV9; D may be TRBD1 (6 bases). The CDR3 totals 15 residues. Trimming took 4 bases from V and 0 from J, leaving 11 bases between them. Germline-derived CDR1 and CDR2 are SGDLS and YYNGEE. CDR3 DNA sequence: TGTGCCAGCAGCTTAGGACAGAGCTCCTACAATGAGCAGTTCTTC. This encodes CASSLGQSSYNEQFF.

V usage is TRBV5-4 and J usage is TRBJ2-1; D uncertain. CDR3 length equals 12 residues. Germline V gives CDR1 SGHNT, CDR2 YYREEE (reference sequence). The V end was cut by 0 bases, the J end by 14 bases, with 12 bases between. The CDR3 protein is CASSLAGFEEFF. In DNA, the CDR3 is TGTGCCAGCAGCTTGGCTGGCTTCGAGGAGTTCTTC. The variable domain in full, completed from reference TRBV5-4 and TRBJ2-1, reads ETGVTQSPTHLIKTRGQQVTLRCSSQSGHNTVSWYQQALGQGPQFIFQYYREEENGRGNFPPRFSGLQFPNYSSELNVNALELDDSALYLCASSLAGFEEFFGPGTRLTVL.

The V call is TRBV7-9, the J call TRBJ1-6, with a weak D call TRBD1 (6 bases). Germline CDR1 reads SEHNR; CDR2 reads FQNEAQ (reference sequence). This CDR3 is built from 15 residues. V gave up 5 bases and J gave up 6 bases, with 14 bases separating them. In nucleotides, the CDR3 is TGTGCCAGCAGCCAAAATGGGGGCCCTAATTCACCCCTCCACTTT. Translating it yields CASSQNGGPNSPLHF.

V usage is TRBV5-1 and J usage is TRBJ2-3; 9 positions agree with TRBD1. CDR3 length: 14 residues. CDR1 is SGHRS and CDR2 is YFSETQ in the germline V gene. V lost 6 bases and J lost 5; bases outside the gene matches: 7. CDR3 coding DNA: TGCGCCAGCATGGACAGGGGAGGAGGAGATACGCAGTATTTT. The encoded protein is CASMDRGGGDTQYF.

This sequence joins TRBV10-3 and TRBJ2-1, with D possibly being TRBD1 or TRBD2 (5 bases each). Germline values: CDR1 ENHRY, CDR2 SYGVKD. With 4 bases removed from V and 8 bases from J, the gap between germline ends came to 18 bases. This CDR3 is 15 amino acids long. CDR3 DNA sequence: TGTGCCATCAGTGCAGACTCGTCGGTGGGGGATGAGCAGTTCTTC. Amino acids: CAISADSSVGDEQFF.

V gene TRBV7-3 combines with J gene TRBJ2-3, with unresolved D. The germline V gene encodes CDR1 SGHTA and CDR2 FQGTGA. V lost 5 bases and J lost 3, with 9 bases in between. CDR3 size: 13 residues. The CDR3 spells CASSHLRTDTQYF. The CDR3 DNA follows: TGTGCCAGCAGCCACCTCCGAACAGATACGCAGTATTTT.

The CDR3 is CASSEARLASTDTQYF. The CDR3 DNA sequence: TGTGCCAGCAGTGAAGCGAGACTTGCTAGCACAGATACGCAGTATTTT. The J gene is TRBJ2-3, the V gene TRBV2; no clear D. CDR1 SNHLY and CDR2 FYNNEI come from the germline V gene. The CDR3 extends over 16 amino acids. Trimming stripped 0 bases from V and 0 bases from J, with 10 bases between.

The V gene is TRBV19, the J gene TRBJ2-2, with 9 bases lining up with TRBD2. After removal of 5 bases from V and 6 bases from J, the junction contained 7 bases not matched to a gene. The CDR3 has 15 amino acids. Germline V gives CDR1 LNHDA, CDR2 SQIVND (reference sequence). CDR3 in DNA: TGTGCCAGTAGTTCTAGCGGGGCCAAATCCGGGGAGCTGTTTTTT. This codes for CASSSSGAKSGELFF.

Comments on this clone: Distinct nucleotide sequences in the sample also encode this CDR3. The chain links TRBV3-1 (or the pseudogene TRBV3-2) to TRBJ1-6, with 7 bases aligning to TRBD1. J gave up 6 bases and V 3 bases, and 2 bases lay outside the gene matches. CDR1 and CDR2 from the germline V gene are LGHDT and YNNKEL (reference sequence). CDR3 length: 14 residues. In DNA, the CDR3 is TGTGCCAGCAGCCATCCAGGGGGTAATTCACCCCTCCACTTT. As protein: CASSHPGGNSPLHF.

In its sample, this clone was seen once. The rearrangement links TRBV7-3 to TRBJ2-7, with a possible D match to TRBD2 (5 bases). The CDR3 covers 14 residues. V was cut by 1 base and J by 2 bases, with 9 bases left in between. Germline V lookup: CDR1 SGHTA, CDR2 FQGTGA. CDR3 DNA sequence: TGTGCCAGCAGCTTAAGCCCGGGAACCTACGAGCAGTACTTC. Translating gives CASSLSPGTYEQYF.

The chain has TRBV24-1 and TRBJ2-1; 8 positions agree with TRBD1. This CDR3 has 13 residues. V shed 7 bases and J 10 bases; nucleotides not matched to a gene: 8. Germline V CDR1 and CDR2: KGHDR, SFDVKD. In DNA form, the CDR3 reads TGTGCCACCAGCTGGTCAGGGGGCGTGGAGCAGTTCTTC. It yields the protein CATSWSGGVEQFF.

This chain connects TRBV21-1 to TRBJ2-7. TRBV21-1 is assigned pseudogene status. CDR3 length: 16 residues. CDR3 protein: CASSKAKVPPSYEQYF. DNA of the CDR3: TGTGCCAGCAGCAAAGCGAAGGTTCCTCCCTCCTACGAGCAGTACTTC.

This rearrangement joins TRBV5-6 to TRBJ2-5; TRBD1 agrees at 8 bases. Germline loops: CDR1 SGHDT, CDR2 YYEEEE. The J segment lost 6 bases and the V segment lost 1 base, leaving 11 bases of the junction unmatched. The CDR3 totals 16 residues. In nucleotides, the CDR3 is TGTGCCAGCAGCTTGCAGCCGAGACAGGGGTTACAGACCCAGTACTTC. Translating gives CASSLQPRQGLQTQYF.

V gene TRBV6-2 or TRBV6-3 combines with J gene TRBJ2-7; D is perhaps TRBD1 (6 bases). The V end was cut by 2 bases, the J end by 2 bases, with 7 bases between. The CDR3 is 13 residues long. In germline, CDR1 is MNHEY, CDR2 SVGEGT. CDR3 region: CASSYRDTYEQYF. In nucleotides, the CDR3 is TGTGCCAGCAGTTACCGGGACACCTACGAGCAGTACTTC.

The rearrangement links TRBV7-2 to TRBJ1-1, with D unresolved. CDR1 is SGHTA, CDR2 FQGNSA, per germline. V was clipped by 5 bases and J by 0 bases, with 10 bases between them. The CDR3 is 14 residues long. The CDR3 loop is CASSPGFMNTEAFF. Here the CDR3 DNA reads TGTGCCAGCAGCCCGGGATTTATGAACACTGAAGCTTTCTTT.

The gene calls are TRBV6-2 or TRBV6-3 and TRBJ2-2, with D perhaps TRBD2 (6 bases). The V gene's germline CDR1 is MNHEY and CDR2 SVGEGT. The ends were cut back, 6 bases at V and 0 bases at J, with 17 bases in the middle. This CDR3 has 17 residues. CDR3 nucleotide sequence: TGTGCCAGCAGCGGACTACTGGGACTGCCGAACACCGGGGAGCTGTTTTTT. This encodes CASSGLLGLPNTGELFF.

The chain is built from TRBV6-5 and TRBJ1-2; no clear D gene. V shed 4 bases and J shed 2 bases, with 2 bases lying between them. The CDR3 is 11 residues long. The germline CDR1 and CDR2 sequences are MNHEY and SVGAGI. The CDR3 DNA follows: TGTGCCAGCAGTTCCAACTATGGCTACACCTTC. Protein sequence: CASSSNYGYTF.

In its sample, this clone was seen once. The chain links TRBV10-2 to TRBJ2-3; D is perhaps TRBD1 (7 bases). CDR1 and CDR2 (germline): WSHSY, SAAADI. The CDR3 runs 14 residues. V dropped 5 bases and J dropped 3 bases, with 12 bases sitting between them. This CDR3 is CASSHRGGTDTQYF. In DNA form, the CDR3 reads TGCGCCAGCAGTCACAGGGGAGGAACAGATACGCAGTATTTT.

The chain links TRBV28 to TRBJ1-2, with 10 bases identical to TRBD1. Germline V gene data show CDR1 as MDHEN and CDR2 as SYDVKM. This CDR3 has 13 residues. V lost 2 bases and J lost 7; bases outside the gene matches: 1. The DNA for the CDR3 is TGTGCCAGCAGTTTAAGGGACAGGGGTGGCTACACCTTC. This encodes CASSLRDRGGYTF.

The chain joins TRBV7-2 to TRBJ2-5; no definite D call. Germline assignment: CDR1 SGHTA and CDR2 FQGNSA. V lost 1 base to trimming and J lost 5 bases, with 17 bases between them. This CDR3 has 16 amino acids. The CDR3 DNA reads as TGTGCCAGCAGCTTAGGTCGGAGAGCGTCAGGCGAGACCCAGTACTTC. It encodes CASSLGRRASGETQYF.

This clone showed up just once. The chain joins TRBV19 to TRBJ2-3; D unclear. There are 13 residues in the CDR3. Germline V CDR1 and CDR2: LNHDA, SQIVND (reference sequence). V was cut by 6 bases and J by 2 bases, with 9 bases left in between. The CDR3 here is CASRAEYTDTQYF. The CDR3 nucleotides read TGTGCCAGTAGGGCAGAATACACAGATACGCAGTATTTT.

The chain recombines TRBV19 with TRBJ2-5; either TRBD1 or TRBD2 may supply D (5 bases each). Germline CDR1 is LNHDA and CDR2 is SQIVND (reference sequence). The CDR3 loop spans 15 amino acids. V lost 1 base, J lost 5 bases, and 14 bases lay in between. CDR3 sequence (DNA): TGTGCCAGTAGTATAGGGGGGACGCCTGGGGAGACCCAGTACTTC. This translates into CASSIGGTPGETQYF. The whole variable domain, remainder taken from reference TRBV19 and TRBJ2-5, is DGGITQSPKYLFRKEGQNVTLSCEQNLNHDAMYWYRQDPGQGLRLIYYSQIVNDFQKGDIAEGYSVSREKKESFPLTVTSAQKNPTAFYLCASSIGGTPGETQYFGPGTRLLVL.

The chain joins TRBV6-1 to TRBJ1-5; D is unresolved. This CDR3 spans 13 amino acids. CDR1 MNHNS and CDR2 SASEGT come from the germline V gene. V lost 1 base and J lost 10, with 11 bases in between. The CDR3 loop is CASSEERILPQHF. For the CDR3, the DNA is TGTGCCAGCAGTGAAGAACGGATACTCCCCCAGCATTTT.

The chain links TRBV30 to TRBJ1-3, with 7 nucleotides matching TRBD1. CDR1 and CDR2 from the germline V gene are GTSNPN and SVGIG (reference sequence). The ends lost 0 bases at V and 4 bases at J; junction bases unmatched: 6. The CDR3 is made up of 15 amino acids. The DNA for the CDR3 is TGTGCCTGGAGTGTATGGCAGGGGGGAGGAAACACCATATATTTT. Translating it yields CAWSVWQGGGNTIYF.

V and J are TRBV30 and TRBJ2-6; D is possibly TRBD2 (6 bases). CDR3 length equals 16 residues. V lost 0 bases to trimming and J lost 3 bases, with 12 bases between them. The germline V gene encodes CDR1 GTSNPN and CDR2 SVGIG (reference sequence). In DNA form, the CDR3 reads TGTGCCTGGAGTGTAGGATCGGGAGATGGGGCCAACGTCCTGACTTTC. It translates to CAWSVGSGDGANVLTF.

The sample holds one count of this clone. The chain uses TRBV7-8 and TRBJ1-1; TRBD1 is a possible D gene (5 bases). This CDR3 is built from 15 residues. The germline V and J ends were trimmed by 4 bases and 0 bases, with 12 bases remaining between them. Germline V gene lookup returns CDR1 SGHVS and CDR2 FQNEAQ. CDR3: CASSYMAGLNTEAFF. In DNA form, the CDR3 reads TGTGCCAGCAGCTACATGGCAGGGCTGAACACTGAAGCTTTCTTT.

CDR3 sequence: CASSLVGSGANVLTF. The CDR3 DNA reads as TGTGCCAGCAGCCTGGTAGGGTCTGGGGCCAACGTCCTGACTTTC. The V and J genes are TRBV5-6 and TRBJ2-6; D is uncertain. The CDR3 contains 15 residues. V lost 4 bases and J 1 base, leaving 9 bases between the germline ends. Germline-derived CDR1 and CDR2 are SGHDT and YYEEEE.

The chain combines TRBV5-1 with TRBJ1-2, with D perhaps TRBD1 (6 bases). Trimming stripped 0 bases from V and 1 base from J, with 10 bases between. Germline CDR1 SGHRS, CDR2 YFSETQ. CDR3 length: 15 residues. CDR3 nucleotides: TGCGCCAGCAGCTTGGGCAGGGGCGATAACTATGGCTACACCTTC. Amino acids: CASSLGRGDNYGYTF.